Below are 4 T cell receptor beta chains sequenced from a single sample in a study of a mutant IDH1 vaccine in newly diagnosed glioma (dated by TCRdb to 2020 to 2022). Library preparation employed the immunoSEQ multiplex PCR assay. Sourced from immuneACCESS, this table was stored by TCRdb with only in-frame sequences that have V and J called. A share of the clones is absent; for the studies checked, an unresolved V gene accounts for under half, and the remainder has no known explanation. Counted in this sample were roughly 39,000 clones; 70% to 90% of them appeared once. Around 1.7% of the sample is taken by the ten largest. Taken with the paper, the label for time point translates to: week 5, during vaccination. Each vaccine dose was 300 ug of a 20-mer mutant IDH1 peptide in Montanide, given subcutaneously with topical imiquimod. The antigens of these receptors remain unknown. This sample comprised PBMCs, obtained from a glioma patient whose treatment included an IDH1 peptide vaccine. These receptors were taken from a middle-aged man with glioma.

The rearrangement joins TRBV6-5 to TRBJ2-3; no firm D call. The CDR3 covers 11 residues. V shed 1 base and J shed 6 bases, with 2 bases lying between them. The germline V gene encodes CDR1 MNHEY and CDR2 SVGAGI. The CDR3 reads CASSYWDTQYF. Here the CDR3 DNA reads TGTGCCAGCAGTTACTGGGATACGCAGTATTTT.

The chain employs TRBV2 and TRBJ2-6; D gene ambiguous. Trimming removed 5 bases from V and 2 bases from J, with 10 bases in between. CDR1 SNHLY and CDR2 FYNNEI come from the germline V gene. This CDR3 has 15 amino acids. The CDR3 nucleotides are TGTGCCAGCAGTCAACAGCAAACTGGGGCCAACGTCCTGACTTTC. As protein: CASSQQQTGANVLTF.

The CDR3 protein is CASTAPGGYTGELFF. CDR3 nucleotides: TGTGCCAGCACCGCCCCAGGGGGGTACACCGGGGAGCTGTTTTTT. This rearrangement joins TRBV5-8 to TRBJ2-2, with D perhaps TRBD1 (7 bases). Germline V gives CDR1 SGHTS, CDR2 YDEGEE. The CDR3 sequence is 15 residues long. Trimming pared 6 bases from V and 3 bases from J, leaving 15 bases between.

The chain is built from TRBV27 and TRBJ2-7, with 10 bases matching TRBD2. CDR1 and CDR2 (germline): MNHEY, SMNVEV (reference sequence). The CDR3 sequence is 18 residues long. V lost 3 bases and J lost 5; bases outside the gene matches: 16. This chain's CDR3 is CASSFSSLSGRASNEQYF. CDR3 nucleotide sequence: TGTGCCAGCAGTTTCTCATCTTTAAGCGGGAGGGCCTCTAACGAGCAGTACTTC.